The rows below give T cell receptor beta chains drawn from one sample of a study of T cell responses to AZD1222 COVID-19 vaccine. The method was immunoSEQ multiplex PCR; TCRdb's version includes in-frame clones alone and lacks a portion of them. The sample consists of about 110,000 clones, nearly 90% of them appearing once. Sequences were derived from peripheral blood, sampled on day 0 of MenACWY control vaccination. The source of these receptors is an adult in good health. Both conserved end residues are part of each CDR3. The D gene is left open where the match is weak. Clone size is stated in some rows and not others, as once, few, many or a class when expanded.

j_gene,abundance,v_gene,d_gene,len,CDR3nt,CDR3aa
TRBJ2-5,NA,TRBV28,NA,17,TGTGCCAGCAGTTTACCGGGGACGGGGCTTTCGGAAGAGACCCAGTACTTC,CASSLPGTGLSEETQYF
TRBJ1-6,few,TRBV7-2,TRBD1,15,TGTGCCAGCAGCTTAGCAGGGGGCGCGGGTTCACCCCTCCACTTT,CASSLAGGAGSPLHF
TRBJ2-5,few,TRBV4-1,TRBD2,17,TGCGCCAGCAGCCAGGGCTCGGGACTAGCGGTGGGCGGGGCCCAGTACTTC,CASSQGSGLAVGGAQYF
TRBJ1-1,NA,TRBV7-2,NA,15,TGTGCCAGCAGCTTAGCCCTCAGTAGAAGCGCTGAAGCTTTCTTT,CASSLALSRSAEAFF
TRBJ2-7,once,TRBV4-2,TRBD1,14,TGTGCCAGCAGCCAAGTACAGGGGGACTACGAGCAGTACTTC,CASSQVQGDYEQYF
TRBJ1-6,NA,TRBV3-1/TRBV3-2,TRBD1,17,TGTGCCAGCAGCTCGCGACGGGACAGGTTGTATAATTCACCCCTCCACTTT,CASSSRRDRLYNSPLHF
TRBJ2-1,NA,TRBV15,TRBD1,14,TGTGCCACCAGCCCCGGGACAGGGAAAAATGAGCAGTTCTTC,CATSPGTGKNEQFF
TRBJ1-2,NA,TRBV14,NA,13,TGTGCCAGCAGCCGGGACGTATCCTATGGCTACACCTTC,CASSRDVSYGYTF
TRBJ2-7,NA,TRBV11-3,TRBD1,15,TGTGCCAGCAGCTTCGCAACCGGGACAGACTACGAGCAGTACTTC,CASSFATGTDYEQYF
TRBJ2-3,NA,TRBV3-1/TRBV3-2,NA,18,TGTGCCAGCAGCCAAGACCCCTACCGGACAGTCGACACAGATACGCAGTATTTT,CASSQDPYRTVDTDTQYF
TRBJ1-4,NA,TRBV28,TRBD1,14,TGTGCCAGCAGGTCGGACAGGGCTGGGGAAAAACTGTTTTTT,CASRSDRAGEKLFF
TRBJ2-1,NA,TRBV7-3,TRBD2,16,TGTGCCAGCAGCTCCCAAAGCGGGGGGGCGTACAATGAGCAGTTCTTC,CASSSQSGGAYNEQFF
TRBJ2-1,NA,TRBV5-6,NA,16,TGTGCCAGCAGCTTGGGATGGGGGAGCTCCTACAATGAGCAGTTCTTC,CASSLGWGSSYNEQFF
TRBJ2-2,NA,TRBV30,TRBD2,13,TGTGCCTGGAGTCCGGGAGGGACCGGGGAGCTGTTTTTT,CAWSPGGTGELFF
TRBJ2-1,NA,TRBV30,NA,12,TGTGCCTGGCTTGTCGTCGGTGATGAGCAGTTCTTC,CAWLVVGDEQFF
TRBJ1-1,NA,TRBV29-1,NA,12,TGCAGCCCATCCCCTTTCGGGGCTGAAGCTTTCTTT,CSPSPFGAEAFF
TRBJ1-2,NA,TRBV5-8,TRBD1,14,TGTGCCAGCAGCTCGCGGACAGGGAACTATGGCTACACCTTC,CASSSRTGNYGYTF
TRBJ1-2,NA,TRBV28,NA,14,TGTGCCAGCAGTTTATCAGCTCCCAACTATGGCTACACCTTC,CASSLSAPNYGYTF